This T cell receptor (beta chain) was observed in a study of shared clonotypes between healthy human individuals. The overall study: Three CD4 naive, three CD4 memory, two CD8 naive and one CD8 memory plate were used per donor.

A deep-level run was used for the assay. Method: immunoSEQ multiplex PCR; TCRdb's copy keeps in-frame clones and lacks some. This sample has about 2.4 million clones, with approximately 94% found just once. Per germline, CDR1 SSHAT and CDR2 FNYEAQ (reference sequence). The CDR3 spans 15 residues. Comments on this clone: One end of the junction is discordant with germline, which a read error may explain.

Sequences were obtained from naive CD4+ T cells sorted from blood. The subset here: CD45RA+ positively selected. The clonotype comes from a man aged 18 to 35 in good health. This chain links TRBV7-7 with TRBJ2-5, with D tentatively TRBD2 (7 bases). This CDR3 reads CASSLEGGVQETQYF. Here the CDR3 DNA reads TGTGCTAGCAGCTTAGAGGGGGGGGTCCAAGAGACCCAGTACTTC.